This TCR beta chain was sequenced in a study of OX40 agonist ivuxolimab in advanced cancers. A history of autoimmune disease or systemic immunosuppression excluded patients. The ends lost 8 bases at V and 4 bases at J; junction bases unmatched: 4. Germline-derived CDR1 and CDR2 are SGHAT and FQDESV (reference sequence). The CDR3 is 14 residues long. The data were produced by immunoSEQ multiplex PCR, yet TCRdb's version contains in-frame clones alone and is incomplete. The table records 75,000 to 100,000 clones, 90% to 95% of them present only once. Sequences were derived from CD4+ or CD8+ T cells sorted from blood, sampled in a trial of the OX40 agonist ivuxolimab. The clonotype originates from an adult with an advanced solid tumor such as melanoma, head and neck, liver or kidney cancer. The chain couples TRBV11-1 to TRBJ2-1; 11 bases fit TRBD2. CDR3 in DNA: TGTGCCAGCTCGGGACTAGCGGTGTACAATGAGCAGTTCTTC. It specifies CASSGLAVYNEQFF. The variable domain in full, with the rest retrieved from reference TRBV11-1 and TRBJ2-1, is EAEVAQSPRYKITEKSQAVAFWCDPISGHATLYWYRQILGQGPELLVQFQDESVVDDSQLPKDRFSAERLKGVDSTLKIQPAELGDSAMYLCASSGLAVYNEQFFGPGTRLTVL.